This T cell receptor beta chain derives from a study of control samples from healthy donors and cancer patients. V lost 4 bases and J lost 6, with 6 bases in between. Per germline, CDR1 MNHNY and CDR2 SVGAGI (reference sequence). The CDR3 extends over 12 amino acids. Method: immunoSEQ multiplex PCR; TCRdb's copy keeps in-frame clones and lacks some. The sample lists about 140,000 clones, around nine tenths occurring once. The sequence was collected from a man aged 30 to 45 in good health. Sequenced input: blood. The chain uses TRBV6-6 and TRBJ2-2; the D is unclear. The DNA of the CDR3 is TGTGCCAGCAGTTCGACATCCGGGGAGCTGTTTTTT. This codes for CASSSTSGELFF.